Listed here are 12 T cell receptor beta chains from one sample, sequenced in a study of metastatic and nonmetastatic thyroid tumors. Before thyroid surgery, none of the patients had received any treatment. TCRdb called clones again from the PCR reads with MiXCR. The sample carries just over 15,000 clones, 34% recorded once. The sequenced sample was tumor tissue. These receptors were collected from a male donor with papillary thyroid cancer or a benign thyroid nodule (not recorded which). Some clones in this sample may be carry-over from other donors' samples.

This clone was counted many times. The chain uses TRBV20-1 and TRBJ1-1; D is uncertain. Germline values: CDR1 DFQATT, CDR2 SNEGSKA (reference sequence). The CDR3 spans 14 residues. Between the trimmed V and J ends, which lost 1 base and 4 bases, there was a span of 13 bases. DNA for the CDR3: TGCAGTGCTAGAGGGACGGGGATGGGCACTGAAGCTTTCTTT. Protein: CSARGTGMGTEAFF.

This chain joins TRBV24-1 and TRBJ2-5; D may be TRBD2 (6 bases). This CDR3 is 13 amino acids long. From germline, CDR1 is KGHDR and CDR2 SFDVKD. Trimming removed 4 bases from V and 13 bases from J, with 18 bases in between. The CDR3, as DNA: TGTGCCACCAGTGACCCCGGGACTGGCCCCCTGTACTTC. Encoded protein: CATSDPGTGPLYF.

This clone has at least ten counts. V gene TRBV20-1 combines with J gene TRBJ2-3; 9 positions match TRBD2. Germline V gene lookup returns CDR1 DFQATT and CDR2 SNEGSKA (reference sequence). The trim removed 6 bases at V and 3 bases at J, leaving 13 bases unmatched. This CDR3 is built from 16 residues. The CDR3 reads CSAGGAGGPDTDTQYF. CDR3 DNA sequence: TGCAGTGCGGGCGGTGCGGGAGGGCCGGATACAGATACGCAGTATTTT.

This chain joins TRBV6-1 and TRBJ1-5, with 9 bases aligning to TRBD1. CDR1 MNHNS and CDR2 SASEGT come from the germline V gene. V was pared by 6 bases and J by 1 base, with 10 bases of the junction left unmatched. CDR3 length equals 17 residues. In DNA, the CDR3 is TGTGCCAGCAGAAGACAGGGGGGGGTTTCCAGCAATCAGCCCCAGCATTTT. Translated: CASRRQGGVSSNQPQHF.

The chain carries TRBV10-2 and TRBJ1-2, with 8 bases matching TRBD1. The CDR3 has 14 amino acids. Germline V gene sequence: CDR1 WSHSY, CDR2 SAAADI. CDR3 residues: CECSSGQGHYGYTF. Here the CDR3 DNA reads TGCGAATGCAGCTCTGGACAGGGCCACTATGGCTACACCTTC.

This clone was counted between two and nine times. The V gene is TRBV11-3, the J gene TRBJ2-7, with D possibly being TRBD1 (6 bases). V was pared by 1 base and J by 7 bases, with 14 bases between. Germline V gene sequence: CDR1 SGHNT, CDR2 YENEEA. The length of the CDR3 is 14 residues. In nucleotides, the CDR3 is TGTGCCAGCAGCTTAGTTGCCCCCGGGACAGAGCAGTACTTC. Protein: CASSLVAPGTEQYF. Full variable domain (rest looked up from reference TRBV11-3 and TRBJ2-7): EAGVVQSPRYKIIEKKQPVAFWCNPISGHNTLYWYLQNLGQGPELLIRYENEEAVDDSQLPKDRFSAERLKGVDSTLKIQPAELGDSAVYLCASSLVAPGTEQYFGPGTRLTVT.

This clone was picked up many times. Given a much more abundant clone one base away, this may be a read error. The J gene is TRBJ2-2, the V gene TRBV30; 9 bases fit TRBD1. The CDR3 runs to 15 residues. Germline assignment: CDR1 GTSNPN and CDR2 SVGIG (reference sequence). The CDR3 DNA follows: TGTGCCTGGAGTTACCGGGACAGGGTAACCGTGGAGCTGTTTTTT. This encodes CAWSYRDRVTVELFF.

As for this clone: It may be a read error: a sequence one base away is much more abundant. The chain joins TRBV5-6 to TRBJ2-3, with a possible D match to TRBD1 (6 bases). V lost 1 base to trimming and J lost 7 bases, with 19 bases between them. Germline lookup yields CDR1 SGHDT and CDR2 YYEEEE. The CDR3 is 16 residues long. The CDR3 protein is CASSLLLVVGTYTQYF. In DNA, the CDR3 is TGTGCCAGCAGCTTGTTGTTGGTAGTAGGGACATATACGCAGTATTTT.

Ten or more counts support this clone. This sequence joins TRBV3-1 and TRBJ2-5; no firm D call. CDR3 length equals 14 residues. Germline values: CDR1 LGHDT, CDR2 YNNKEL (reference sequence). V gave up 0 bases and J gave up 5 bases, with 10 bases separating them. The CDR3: CASSQDIGRETQYF. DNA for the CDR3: TGTGCCAGCAGCCAAGATATAGGGCGGGAGACCCAGTACTTC.

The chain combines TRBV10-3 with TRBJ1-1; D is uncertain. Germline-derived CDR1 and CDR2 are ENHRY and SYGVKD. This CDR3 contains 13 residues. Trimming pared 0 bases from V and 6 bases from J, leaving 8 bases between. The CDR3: CAISESRQAEAFF. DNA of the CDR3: TGTGCCATCAGTGAGTCTCGCCAGGCTGAAGCTTTCTTT.

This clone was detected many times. CDR3: CATSRDGTGPIYGYTF. CDR3 in DNA: TGTGCCACCAGCAGAGATGGGACAGGCCCCATCTATGGCTACACCTTC. The chain couples TRBV15 to TRBJ1-2; 8 bases map to TRBD1. There are 16 residues in the CDR3. In germline, CDR1 is LNHNV, CDR2 YYDKDF (reference sequence). V gave up 0 bases and J gave up 4 bases; unmatched junction bases: 7. Full variable domain (missing parts from reference TRBV15 and TRBJ1-2): DAMVIQNPRYQVTQFGKPVTLSCSQTLNHNVMYWYQQKSSQAPKLLFHYYDKDFNNEADTPDNFQSRRPNTSFCFLDIRSPGLGDTAMYLCATSRDGTGPIYGYTFGSGTRLTVV.

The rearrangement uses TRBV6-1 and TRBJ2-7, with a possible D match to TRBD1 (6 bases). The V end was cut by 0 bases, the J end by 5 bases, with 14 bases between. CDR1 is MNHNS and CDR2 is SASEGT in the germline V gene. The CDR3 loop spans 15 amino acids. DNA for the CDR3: TGTGCCAGCAGTGAAGCGACCGGGACAAACAACGAGCAGTACTTC. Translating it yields CASSEATGTNNEQYF.